The clone carrying this T cell receptor (beta chain) came up once. The CDR3 is 13 amino acids. Trimming removed 1 base from V and 7 bases from J, with 11 bases in between. The germline V gene encodes CDR1 SGHRS and CDR2 YFSETQ. This entry belongs to a study of blood T cell repertoires in COVID-19. Study-wide context: The cDNA or gDNA used as material had been derived from T cells, B-cell-depleted T cells, or PBMCs.

Repertoires were generated with immunoSEQ multiplex PCR, while TCRdb's copy carries only in-frame clones and drops some. This table holds around 56,000 clones, roughly 79% found once. Input material: peripheral blood. This sequence was found in a man aged 60-69 years with acute or convalescent COVID-19. This chain links TRBV5-1 with TRBJ1-1; no clear D gene. In DNA form, the CDR3 reads TGCGCCAGCAGCTTGATTTTGCGGGGTGAAGCTTTCTTT. It translates to CASSLILRGEAFF.